This T cell receptor beta chain was observed in a study of T cells after posttransplantation cyclophosphamide. Only one count was recorded for this clone. Its cognate antigen is unknown. The method was immunoSEQ multiplex PCR; TCRdb's version includes in-frame clones alone and lacks a portion of them. The sample has 30,000 or so clones; around 90% are singletons. Overall study findings and caveats: Recipient CMV seropositivity and CMV reactivation strongly tracked TRB clonality. TRB overlap between skin or GI tissue T cells and blood was limited. Donor-recipient repertoire similarity was low at 1-2 months, rising over year one.

The CDR3 is 14 residues long. The trim removed 4 bases at V and 5 bases at J, leaving 5 bases unmatched. Germline V lookup: CDR1 MNHEY, CDR2 SMNVEV (reference sequence). This receptor was taken from a woman between 40 and 55 years old with a blood cancer, CMV-positive, and with a related stem cell donor. Specimen: PBMCs. The chain couples TRBV27 to TRBJ2-3, with 8 positions matching TRBD2. CDR3: CASSSGGAVDTQYF. DNA of the CDR3: TGTGCCAGCAGTTCCGGGGGGGCGGTAGATACGCAGTATTTT.